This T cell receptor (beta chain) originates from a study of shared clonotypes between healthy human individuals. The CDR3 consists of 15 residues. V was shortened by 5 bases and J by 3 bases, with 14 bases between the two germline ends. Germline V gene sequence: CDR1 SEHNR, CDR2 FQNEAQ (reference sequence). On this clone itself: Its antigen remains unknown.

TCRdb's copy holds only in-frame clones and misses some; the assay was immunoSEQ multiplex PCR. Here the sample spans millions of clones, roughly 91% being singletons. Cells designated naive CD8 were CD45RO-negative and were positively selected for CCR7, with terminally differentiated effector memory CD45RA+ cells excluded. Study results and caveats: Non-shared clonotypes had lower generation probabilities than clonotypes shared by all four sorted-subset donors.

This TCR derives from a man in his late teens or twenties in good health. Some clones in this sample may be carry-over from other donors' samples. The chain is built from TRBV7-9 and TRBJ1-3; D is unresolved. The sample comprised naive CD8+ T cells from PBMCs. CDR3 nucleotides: TGTGCCAGCAGCCCCACGGCCGGGAGTGGAAACACCATATATTTT. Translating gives CASSPTAGSGNTIYF.